The 32 T cell receptor beta chains reported below all come from one sample, sequenced in a study of identical twins. TCRdb processed the 5' RACE reads anew with MiXCR; each CDR3 protein has one entry. Of a few hundred thousand distinct CDR3 sequences in the sample, roughly 15% were seen once. These data also featured in a second study, about yellow fever vaccine responses in identical twins.

The sample taken for sequencing was CD4+ T cells sorted from blood. These receptors all come from a woman younger than 30 in good health.

The chain recombines TRBV29-1 with TRBJ1-1; maybe TRBD1 (6 bases). This CDR3 spans 15 amino acids. V shed 4 bases and J shed 2 bases, with 17 bases lying between them. CDR1 is SQVTM and CDR2 is ANQGSEA in the germline V gene. CDR3 sequence: CSVGPKTGTNTEAFF. CDR3 nucleotide sequence: TGCAGCGTTGGACCGAAGACAGGCACTAACACTGAAGCTTTCTTT. Complete variable domain (other parts from reference TRBV29-1 and TRBJ1-1): SAVISQKPSRDICQRGTSLTIQCQVDSQVTMMFWYRQQPGQSLTLIATANQGSEATYESGFVIDKFPISRPNLTFSTLTVSNMSPEDSSIYLCSVGPKTGTNTEAFFGQGTRLTVV.

The V call is TRBV11-2, the J call TRBJ1-1; D possibly corresponds to TRBD1 (5 bases). The CDR3 has 15 amino acids. Trimming cost V 1 base and J 3 bases, with 12 bases left between them. Germline V gene lookup returns CDR1 SGHAT and CDR2 FQNNGV. The CDR3 spells CASSLGGGRDTEAFF. DNA for the CDR3: TGTGCCAGCAGCTTAGGTGGGGGTCGGGACACTGAAGCTTTCTTT.

The chain has TRBV11-2 and TRBJ2-7, with TRBD1 identical over 8 bases. Per germline, CDR1 SGHAT and CDR2 FQNNGV. This CDR3 contains 13 residues. Trimming removed 5 bases from V and 7 bases from J; junction bases left unmatched: 7. CDR3 sequence (DNA): TGTGCCAGCAGCCGGGACAGGACGGTGGAGCAGTACGTC. Its protein is CASSRDRTVEQYV.

The V gene is TRBV7-9, the J gene TRBJ2-7; D call uncertain. The CDR3 is made up of 13 amino acids. The V and J ends lost 1 base and 6 bases respectively, with 10 bases between them. The germline CDR1 and CDR2 sequences are SEHNR and FQNEAQ (reference sequence). CDR3 protein: CASSLGTFLEQYF. The CDR3 DNA is TGTGCCAGCAGCTTAGGGACCTTCCTCGAGCAGTACTTC.

This clonotype showed up just a few times. The V call is TRBV7-9, the J call TRBJ2-1, with a weak D call TRBD2 (5 bases). Germline V CDR1 and CDR2: SEHNR, FQNEAQ (reference sequence). Deletions cut 3 bases from V and 0 bases from J, with 12 bases between. The CDR3 is made up of 16 amino acids. This chain's CDR3 is CASSFLDGISYNEQFF. The CDR3 region has the DNA TGTGCCAGCAGCTTCCTGGACGGGATCTCCTACAATGAGCAGTTCTTC.

The rearrangement uses TRBV7-2 and TRBJ2-1; 14 positions match TRBD2. With V trimmed by 0 bases and J by 3 bases, 4 bases remained unmatched. There are 18 residues in the CDR3. CDR1 SGHTA and CDR2 FQGNSA come from the germline V gene. CDR3 sequence: CASSLAGTSGSHYNEQFF. For the CDR3, the DNA is TGTGCCAGCAGCTTAGCCGGGACTAGCGGGAGCCACTACAATGAGCAGTTCTTC.

This clonotype was counted between two and nine times. V and J are TRBV12-3 or TRBV12-4 and TRBJ2-1; 8 nucleotides line up with TRBD2. Germline trimming cut 1 base from V and 9 bases from J; bases unmatched to any gene: 11. The length of the CDR3 is 16 residues. CDR3 loop: CASSLGYSGGAGEQFF. The DNA for the CDR3 is TGTGCCAGCAGTTTAGGATACTCGGGGGGGGCCGGTGAGCAGTTCTTC.

This clonotype was picked up a small number of times. The chain recombines TRBV5-5 with TRBJ2-1, with 7 bases identical to TRBD2. V was pared by 4 bases and J by 3 bases, with 10 bases of the junction left unmatched. CDR1 is SGHKS and CDR2 is YYEKEE in the germline V gene (reference sequence). CDR3 length: 16 residues. Here the CDR3 reads CASSTNGLADYNEQFF. The CDR3 coding sequence is TGTGCCAGCAGCACCAACGGGCTAGCGGACTACAATGAGCAGTTCTTC.

There are a few counts of this clonotype. The chain couples TRBV20-1 to TRBJ2-4; TRBD2 is a possible D gene (5 bases). CDR1 and CDR2 (germline): DFQATT, SNEGSKA (reference sequence). The CDR3 consists of 15 residues. Trimming removed 3 bases at V and 5 bases at J, with 17 bases between. CDR3 bases: TGCAGTGCTAGCCGTCGCGGGCATGTAGAAAACATTCAGTACTTC. This encodes CSASRRGHVENIQYF.

The rearrangement joins TRBV2 to TRBJ1-2; the D is unclear. Germline lookup yields CDR1 SNHLY and CDR2 FYNNEI. The CDR3 runs to 14 residues. V lost 5 bases, J lost 4 bases, and 14 bases lay in between. Here the CDR3 DNA reads TGTGCCAGCAGTCACTCGGGTTCGGGCTATGGCTACACCTTC. Protein: CASSHSGSGYGYTF. The complete variable domain, with remaining parts taken from reference TRBV2 and TRBJ1-2, reads EPEVTQTPSHQVTQMGQEVILRCVPISNHLYFYWYRQILGQKVEFLVSFYNNEISEKSEIFDDQFSVERPDGSNFTLKIRSTKLEDSAMYFCASSHSGSGYGYTFGSGTRLTVV.

The rearrangement uses TRBV3-1 and TRBJ2-3; D gene ambiguous. The CDR3 has 15 amino acids. Germline values: CDR1 LGHDT, CDR2 YNNKEL (reference sequence). V was cut by 0 bases and J by 4 bases, with 11 bases left in between. The CDR3 DNA follows: TGTGCCAGCAGCCAAGACGGTCAGAGCTCAGATACGCAGTATTTT. This encodes CASSQDGQSSDTQYF.

V usage is TRBV12-3 or TRBV12-4 and J usage is TRBJ2-1; D unclear. The CDR3 has 13 residues. The germline V and J ends were trimmed by 3 bases and 9 bases, with 12 bases remaining between them. The CDR3 reads CASSFPAAIEQFF. CDR3 nucleotides: TGTGCCAGCAGTTTTCCGGCTGCGATTGAGCAGTTCTTC.

This chain connects TRBV3-1 to TRBJ2-1, with D tentatively TRBD2 (5 bases). CDR3 length: 18 residues. Per the germline V gene, CDR1 is LGHDT and CDR2 is YNNKEL (reference sequence). Trimming took 0 bases from V and 2 from J, leaving 17 bases between them. CDR3: CASSQERASRAPYNEQFF. The CDR3 coding sequence is TGTGCCAGCAGCCAAGAGAGGGCTAGCCGAGCTCCCTACAATGAGCAGTTCTTC.

Comment on this clonotype: The junction differs from germline at one of its ends, possibly a read error. The chain uses TRBV3-1 and TRBJ2-3; unclear D gene. Germline assignment: CDR1 LGHDT and CDR2 YNNKEL (reference sequence). The CDR3 is 14 residues long. In DNA, the CDR3 is TGTGCCAGCAGCCAAGTACACGGCGCGAACGCAGTGGCTTTT. Amino acid sequence: CASSQVHGANAVAF.

V is TRBV7-2 and J is TRBJ2-7, with TRBD2 matching over 7 bases. V shed 5 bases, J shed 2 bases, and the junction held 12 bases outside the gene matches. This CDR3 is 16 amino acids long. Germline V gene sequence: CDR1 SGHTA, CDR2 FQGNSA. The DNA for the CDR3 is TGTGCCAGCAGCACAACGCTAGCGGTCTCAACCTACGAGCAGTACTTC. Encoded protein: CASSTTLAVSTYEQYF.

The sample holds many counts of this clonotype. The rearrangement uses TRBV2 and TRBJ2-1; 9 bases line up with TRBD1. The J segment lost 6 bases and the V segment lost 5 bases, leaving 2 bases of the junction unmatched. The germline V gene has CDR1 SNHLY and CDR2 FYNNEI. The CDR3 is made up of 13 amino acids. The CDR3 nucleotides read TGTGCCAGCAGTAGGGGACAGGGCAATGAGCAGTTCTTC. Its protein is CASSRGQGNEQFF.

This clonotype was counted only a few times. The chain recombines TRBV2 with TRBJ1-2; 9 bases align to TRBD1. The CDR3 is 15 amino acids. J gave up 8 bases and V 2 bases, and 9 bases lay outside the gene matches. Germline V gene lookup returns CDR1 SNHLY and CDR2 FYNNEI. DNA of the CDR3: TGTGCCAGCAGTGAATATCGGACAGGGGATTTCGGCTACACCTTC. It is translated as CASSEYRTGDFGYTF. The variable domain in full, with the rest retrieved from reference TRBV2 and TRBJ1-2, is EPEVTQTPSHQVTQMGQEVILRCVPISNHLYFYWYRQILGQKVEFLVSFYNNEISEKSEIFDDQFSVERPDGSNFTLKIRSTKLEDSAMYFCASSEYRTGDFGYTFGSGTRLTVV.

This clonotype was seen a handful of times. V gene TRBV28 combines with J gene TRBJ1-1, with D unclear. Germline loops: CDR1 MDHEN, CDR2 SYDVKM. Trimming took off 5 bases at V and 0 bases at J, with 13 bases between the two ends. CDR3 size: 15 residues. CDR3 coding DNA: TGTGCCAGCAGTGAACTGAGTGGGATGAACACTGAAGCTTTCTTT. This translates into CASSELSGMNTEAFF.

The chain is built from TRBV7-9 and TRBJ2-1; 8 nucleotides line up with TRBD2. V was pared by 5 bases and J by 4 bases, with 7 bases of the junction left unmatched. This CDR3 is built from 15 residues. CDR1 and CDR2 from the germline V gene are SEHNR and FQNEAQ (reference sequence). The CDR3 loop is CASSPQGGGYNEQFF. The CDR3 DNA follows: TGTGCCAGCAGCCCCCAGGGCGGGGGGTACAATGAGCAGTTCTTC.

This clonotype has only a few counts. The V call is TRBV20-1, the J call TRBJ2-1; 10 positions match TRBD2. V lost 6 bases, J lost 7 bases, and 12 bases stayed unmatched. From germline, CDR1 is DFQATT and CDR2 SNEGSKA (reference sequence). The CDR3 runs 15 residues. In DNA form, the CDR3 reads TGCAGTGCGGCTAGCGGGAGAGGGGTCAGGAATGAGCAGTTCTTC. The encoded protein is CSAASGRGVRNEQFF.

This sequence joins TRBV7-8 and TRBJ2-7; possibly TRBD2 for D (6 bases). CDR1 SGHVS and CDR2 FQNEAQ come from the germline V gene. V was shortened by 8 bases and J by 5 bases, with 25 bases between the two germline ends. CDR3 size: 16 residues. The CDR3 DNA sequence: TGTGCCAGCCGGGAATCGGGGGTTTTGAGGGAGAACGAGCAGTACTTC. It codes for CASRESGVLRENEQYF. Variable domain in full (rest from reference TRBV7-8 and TRBJ2-7): GAGVSQSPRYKVAKRGQDVALRCDPISGHVSLFWYQQALGQGPEFLTYFQNEAQLDKSGLPSDRFFAERPEGSVSTLKIQRTQQEDSAVYLCASRESGVLRENEQYFGPGTRLTVT.

This clonotype was observed a handful of times. The rearrangement joins TRBV12-3 or TRBV12-4 to TRBJ2-5; unclear D gene. The CDR3 length is 13 residues. The V and J ends lost 7 bases and 1 base respectively, with 10 bases between them. The CDR3 nucleotides read TGTGCCAGCACCCCGCGGAGCCAAGAGACCCAGTACTTC. Translated: CASTPRSQETQYF.

This clonotype has just a few counts. This rearrangement joins TRBV12-3 or TRBV12-4 to TRBJ2-2; TRBD1 aligns across 9 bases. The CDR3 sequence is 15 residues long. The junction had 6 bases not matched to a gene; V was cut back by 6 bases and J by 4 bases. The CDR3 DNA reads TGTGCCAGCAGAACCGGACAGGGGAGCACCGGGGAGCTGTTTTTT. Its protein product is CASRTGQGSTGELFF.

The V and J genes are TRBV6-1 and TRBJ2-2; 7 bases are shared with TRBD1. Looked up from germline, CDR1 is MNHNS and CDR2 is SASEGT. J lost 5 bases, V lost 4 bases, and 13 bases had no gene match. CDR3 length equals 17 residues. The CDR3 bases are TGTGCCAGCAGTGTGGTGGGGACAGCGCCTGATACCGGGGAGCTGTTTTTT. This gives the protein CASSVVGTAPDTGELFF.

This clonotype was detected a few times. The genes are TRBV24-1 and TRBJ1-2; a possible D gene is TRBD1 (5 bases). Trimming cost V 3 bases and J 5 bases, with 15 bases left between them. Germline values: CDR1 KGHDR, CDR2 SFDVKD. This CDR3 spans 15 amino acids. The CDR3 DNA follows: TGTGCCACCAGTGATCGCGAATCGGGACGGTATGGCTACACCTTC. Translated, it gives CATSDRESGRYGYTF.

V and J are TRBV6-1 and TRBJ1-1; TRBD1 is a possible D gene (5 bases). V was shortened by 10 bases and J by 4 bases, with 16 bases between the two germline ends. The CDR3 length is 13 residues. CDR1 and CDR2 from the germline V gene are MNHNS and SASEGT. CDR3 in DNA: TGTGCCACCCGTCTCTCGGGGACCACTGAAGCTTTCTTT. Amino acid sequence: CATRLSGTTEAFF.

The chain couples TRBV7-8 to TRBJ2-3, with 9 bases that match TRBD2. The germline V gene has CDR1 SGHVS and CDR2 FQNEAQ. V lost 5 bases, J lost 6 bases, and 18 bases stayed unmatched. This CDR3 spans 18 amino acids. The CDR3 bases are TGTGCCAGCAGCGTCGAGACCTCTCGCGGGGGGGCCAGGGATACGCAGTATTTT. Protein sequence: CASSVETSRGGARDTQYF.

There are many counts of this clonotype. V gene TRBV28 combines with J gene TRBJ2-2; TRBD1 is a possible D gene (5 bases). The germline V gene encodes CDR1 MDHEN and CDR2 SYDVKM. CDR3 size: 16 residues. With 6 bases removed from V and 0 bases from J, the gap between germline ends came to 14 bases. For the CDR3, the DNA is TGTGCCAGCAGCACAAGACAGAGAACGAACACCGGGGAGCTGTTTTTT. Amino acid sequence: CASSTRQRTNTGELFF.

There are a few counts of this clonotype. The rearrangement joins TRBV10-3 to TRBJ2-1; 14 nucleotides align to TRBD2. Germline values: CDR1 ENHRY, CDR2 SYGVKD. The length of the CDR3 is 19 residues. V lost 4 bases to trimming and J lost 1 base; unmatched junction nucleotides: 9. CDR3 residues: CAISGPTSGGAVSYNEQFF. CDR3 DNA: TGTGCCATCAGTGGGCCGACTAGCGGGGGGGCCGTGTCCTACAATGAGCAGTTCTTC.

This clonotype showed up just a few times. This rearrangement joins TRBV7-3 to TRBJ2-1; D possibly matches TRBD1 or TRBD2 (5 bases each). Looked up from germline, CDR1 is SGHTA and CDR2 is FQGTGA. The CDR3 is made up of 14 amino acids. With 1 base removed from V and 9 bases from J, the gap between germline ends came to 13 bases. CDR3 sequence reads: CASSLRASQGEQFF. The CDR3, as DNA: TGTGCCAGCAGCTTAAGGGCTAGCCAGGGTGAGCAGTTCTTC.

This clonotype showed up just a few times. The chain employs TRBV6-5 and TRBJ2-3; 14 nucleotides line up with TRBD2. The CDR3 has 16 residues. With V trimmed by 0 bases and J by 7 bases, 3 bases remained unmatched. In germline, CDR1 is MNHEY, CDR2 SVGAGI. CDR3 DNA: TGTGCCAGCAGTTACTCGACTAGCGGGGGGGTGAATACGCAGTATTTT. Protein: CASSYSTSGGVNTQYF.

This rearrangement joins TRBV28 to TRBJ1-2, with no clear D. Germline loops: CDR1 MDHEN, CDR2 SYDVKM. The V end was cut by 1 base, the J end by 7 bases, with 13 bases between. This CDR3 spans 14 amino acids. The CDR3 is CASSLSRASGGYTF. The CDR3 DNA reads TGTGCCAGCAGTTTATCCCGGGCCTCGGGTGGCTACACCTTC.